This TCR beta chain was sequenced for a study of cytomegalovirus exposure and HLA in healthy donors. Regarding this clone: Its antigen is unidentified.

The CDR3 has 16 residues. In germline, CDR1 is SNHLY, CDR2 FYNNEI. With 7 bases clipped from V and 2 bases from J, the junction kept 9 bases outside the gene matches. A multiplex PCR was run with 60 Vbeta primers and 13 Jbeta primers. Clones were read by immunoSEQ multiplex PCR, and TCRdb kept only the in-frame ones, dropping some. The sample has roughly 120,000 clones, 65% to 80% seen once. Overall study results and limits: The investigators catalogued under 200 TCR beta chains as cytomegalovirus-associated. Roughly uniform depth of sequencing across donors was assumed in presence/absence analyses. Common viral pathogens were later found to be apparently linked to several of the most significant clusters.

The TCR comes from a woman aged 40 to 50 in good health and CMV-seropositive. Sequencing was done on a sample of PBMCs. The chain employs TRBV2 and TRBJ2-1; 9 bases align to TRBD1. The CDR3 loop is CASKKQGARTYNEQFF. Here the CDR3 DNA reads TGTGCCAGCAAGAAACAGGGGGCGCGAACCTACAATGAGCAGTTCTTC.